The 29 T cell receptor beta chains below come from one sample, sequenced in a study of T cell repertoires in cytomegalovirus infection. TCRdb re-analysed the reads in MiXCR, keeping a single row per CDR3 protein. The profile shows 400,000 or so distinct CDR3 sequences, roughly 30% of them singletons. Sequenced sample: PBMCs. The source of these receptors is a human donor in good health (CMV status not recorded). Some clones in this sample may be carry-over from other donors' samples.

V gene TRBV28 combines with J gene TRBJ1-1; tentative D call: TRBD1 (6 bases). V dropped 4 bases and J dropped 3 bases, with 15 bases sitting between them. The CDR3 consists of 15 residues. The germline V gene has CDR1 MDHEN and CDR2 SYDVKM. The CDR3 bases are TGTGCCAGCAGTTCGATACAGGGATGGGACACTGAAGCTTTCTTT. It yields the protein CASSSIQGWDTEAFF. The variable domain in full, completed from reference TRBV28 and TRBJ1-1, reads DVKVTQSSRYLVKRTGEKVFLECVQDMDHENMFWYRQDPGLGLRLIYFSYDVKMKEKGDIPEGYSVSREKKERFSLILESASTNQTSMYLCASSSIQGWDTEAFFGQGTRLTVV.

This clonotype was seen at least ten times. The genes are TRBV7-9 and TRBJ2-3; 9 nucleotides agree with TRBD1. Germline V gene sequence: CDR1 SEHNR, CDR2 FQNEAQ (reference sequence). The junction had 1 base not matched to a gene; V was cut back by 2 bases and J by 1 base. This CDR3 contains 15 residues. As DNA, the CDR3 is TGTGCCAGCAGCTTAAGGACAGGGGGCACAGATACGCAGTATTTT. Protein: CASSLRTGGTDTQYF.

This clonotype was observed a few times. This chain links TRBV12-3 or TRBV12-4 with TRBJ1-2; TRBD1 might be the D (5 bases). This CDR3 is 14 amino acids long. The V and J ends lost 4 bases and 8 bases respectively, with 17 bases between them. In nucleotides, the CDR3 is TGTGCCAGCAGTTCCTCTTCGGGGCCCGGGGGCTACACCTTC. As protein: CASSSSSGPGGYTF.

The chain links TRBV7-8 to TRBJ1-3; possibly TRBD1 for D (5 bases). The germline V and J ends were trimmed by 3 bases and 9 bases, with 21 bases remaining between them. This CDR3 spans 16 amino acids. Germline CDR1 and CDR2: SGHVS and FQNEAQ. CDR3 sequence (DNA): TGTGCCAGCAGCTTCACTCCCCTGGGGGGTGGTGGCACCATATATTTT. Translating it yields CASSFTPLGGGGTIYF.

This chain links TRBV7-9 with TRBJ2-4; 7 bases are shared with TRBD1. CDR3 size: 14 residues. The V gene end was trimmed by 5 bases and the J gene end by 6 bases; junction bases not matched to a gene: 7. The germline V gene encodes CDR1 SEHNR and CDR2 FQNEAQ (reference sequence). The CDR3 nucleotides are TGTGCCAGCAGCAGTGACGGACAGGCAAACATTCAGTACTTC. Translated: CASSSDGQANIQYF. The whole variable domain, filled in from reference TRBV7-9 and TRBJ2-4, reads DTGVSQNPRHKITKRGQNVTFRCDPISEHNRLYWYRQTLGQGPEFLTYFQNEAQLEKSRLLSDRFSAERPKGSFSTLEIQRTEQGDSAMYLCASSSDGQANIQYFGAGTRLSVL.

This rearrangement joins TRBV4-1 to TRBJ1-6; 7 nucleotides align to TRBD1. J lost 7 bases, V lost 0 bases, and 9 bases had no gene match. CDR3 length: 17 residues. Germline CDR1 reads MGHRA; CDR2 reads YSYEKL. The CDR3 DNA reads as TGCGCCAGCAGCCAAGACGGGCAGGGGGAATGGAATTCACCCCTCCACTTT. Encoded protein: CASSQDGQGEWNSPLHF.

Only a few counts were recorded for this clonotype. The chain employs TRBV11-1 and TRBJ2-1; D ambiguous. In germline, CDR1 is SGHAT, CDR2 FQDESV (reference sequence). This CDR3 has 13 amino acids. V lost 4 bases and J lost 8, with 12 bases in between. DNA for the CDR3: TGTGCCAGCAGCTACTTGTGGTCCCATGAGCAGTTCTTC. Translation: CASSYLWSHEQFF.

In the case of this clonotype: Germline is not matched at one junction end, which may reflect a read error. The rearrangement joins TRBV7-6 to TRBJ1-1; the D is unclear. This CDR3 has 15 residues. The germline CDR1 and CDR2 sequences are SGHVS and FNYEAQ. CDR3: CAISLLGQLNTESFF. The CDR3 DNA reads TGTGCCATCAGCTTATTAGGCCAGCTGAACACTGAATCTTTCTTT.

This clonotype was counted between two and nine times. V and J are TRBV7-6 and TRBJ1-4; D is ambiguous. Per germline, CDR1 SGHVS and CDR2 FNYEAQ. Trimming took off 2 bases at V and 8 bases at J, with 12 bases between the two ends. The CDR3 extends over 14 amino acids. The chain's CDR3 is CASSLRIGREKLFF. In DNA form, the CDR3 reads TGTGCCAGCAGCTTACGAATTGGGCGGGAAAAACTGTTTTTT.

V and J are TRBV5-8 and TRBJ1-2, with D possibly matching TRBD1 (6 bases). The CDR3 is 16 amino acids. With 4 bases removed from V and 7 bases from J, the gap between germline ends came to 23 bases. From germline, CDR1 is SGHTS and CDR2 YDEGEE. This CDR3 reads CASSPPLFRGFSGYTF. The CDR3 nucleotides are TGTGCCAGCAGCCCCCCTTTATTCAGGGGATTTTCTGGCTACACCTTC.

The rearrangement uses TRBV20-1 and TRBJ1-2; 11 nucleotides line up with TRBD1. Germline CDR1 DFQATT, CDR2 SNEGSKA (reference sequence). The CDR3 covers 21 residues. Trimming took 1 base from V and 6 from J; bases not matched to a gene: 25. For the CDR3, the DNA is TGCAGTGCTAGAGGTAGAAGAACGTGGACAGGGGGCGTATGGGTTCAGGATGGCTACACCTTC. Its protein is CSARGRRTWTGGVWVQDGYTF.

The rearrangement uses TRBV19 and TRBJ2-1, with TRBD1 as a possible D gene (6 bases). This CDR3 contains 19 residues. V lost 0 bases and J 1 base, leaving 19 bases between the germline ends. Germline CDR1 is LNHDA and CDR2 is SQIVND (reference sequence). This chain's CDR3 is CASSIDLVGAAQSYNEQFF. The CDR3 nucleotides read TGTGCCAGTAGTATAGATCTGGTGGGGGCGGCCCAGTCCTACAATGAGCAGTTCTTC.

V gene TRBV5-1 combines with J gene TRBJ2-7, with a tentative D call TRBD2 (6 bases). Germline V lookup: CDR1 SGHRS, CDR2 YFSETQ. Trimming took 0 bases from V and 3 from J, leaving 10 bases between them. The CDR3 consists of 14 residues. The CDR3 spells CASSLGLEYYEQYF. The CDR3 DNA reads as TGCGCCAGCAGCTTGGGACTAGAATACTACGAGCAGTACTTC.

This clonotype occurred many times. The chain recombines TRBV7-9 with TRBJ2-3; 7 bases map to TRBD2. V was pared by 5 bases and J by 0 bases, with 11 bases of the junction left unmatched. The CDR3 is made up of 17 amino acids. Germline loops: CDR1 SEHNR, CDR2 FQNEAQ (reference sequence). The CDR3 sequence is CASSRPSGTTSTDTQYF. For the CDR3, the DNA is TGTGCCAGCAGCCGCCCGTCCGGGACTACTAGCACAGATACGCAGTATTTT.

This clonotype was observed a handful of times. A much larger clone sits a single nucleotide away, making a read error possible. This rearrangement joins TRBV12-3 or TRBV12-4 to TRBJ2-5, with TRBD1 identical over 7 bases. CDR3 size: 13 residues. After removal of 6 bases from V and 4 bases from J, the junction contained 5 bases not matched to a gene. CDR3 loop: CASSLGQRETQYF. The CDR3 region has the DNA TGTGCCAGCAGCCTGGGACAGCGAGAGACCCAGTACTTC.

This clonotype was observed a handful of times. The chain is built from TRBV5-1 and TRBJ1-5; no reliable D call. Per the germline V gene, CDR1 is SGHRS and CDR2 is YFSETQ. The germline V and J ends were trimmed by 2 bases and 8 bases, with 5 bases remaining between them. CDR3 length: 11 amino acids. Here the CDR3 DNA reads TGCGCCAGCAGCTTACGCGAGCCCCAGCATTTT. Its protein product is CASSLREPQHF. The entire variable domain, with the rest obtained from reference TRBV5-1 and TRBJ1-5, is as follows: KAGVTQTPRYLIKTRGQQVTLSCSPISGHRSVSWYQQTPGQGLQFLFEYFSETQRNKGNFPGRFSGRQFSNSRSEMNVSTLELGDSALYLCASSLREPQHFGDGTRLSIL.

This clonotype was observed a few times. The rearrangement joins TRBV27 to TRBJ1-4; 9 bases map to TRBD1. The J segment lost 0 bases and the V segment lost 5 bases, leaving 4 bases of the junction unmatched. The CDR3 sequence is 16 residues long. Per germline, CDR1 MNHEY and CDR2 SMNVEV (reference sequence). The DNA for the CDR3 is TGTGCCAGCAGTGAAGGACAGGGGACAACTAATGAAAAACTGTTTTTT. Translation: CASSEGQGTTNEKLFF.

This rearrangement joins TRBV27 to TRBJ1-6, with D perhaps matching TRBD1 (5 bases). The CDR3 length is 12 residues. With 6 bases removed from V and 10 bases from J, the gap between germline ends came to 10 bases. Per the germline V gene, CDR1 is MNHEY and CDR2 is SMNVEV (reference sequence). CDR3 coding DNA: TGTGCCAGCAGCCAGGGAGTCTCACCCCTCCACTTT. The encoded protein is CASSQGVSPLHF.

The chain carries TRBV6-6 and TRBJ1-5; TRBD1 might be the D (5 bases). Germline V gives CDR1 MNHNY, CDR2 SVGAGI (reference sequence). With 6 bases removed from V and 3 bases from J, the gap between germline ends came to 18 bases. The CDR3 consists of 16 residues. The CDR3 coding sequence is TGTGCCAGCAGGAACCCTCGGGACGGGCACAATCAGCCCCAGCATTTT. Its protein product is CASRNPRDGHNQPQHF.

The V call is TRBV20-1, the J call TRBJ1-2; D is perhaps TRBD1 (6 bases). From germline, CDR1 is DFQATT and CDR2 SNEGSKA (reference sequence). The CDR3 has 14 amino acids. Trimming took 6 bases from V and 2 from J, leaving 16 bases between them. The CDR3 coding sequence is TGCAGTGCGACCCCGGACAGTGCAAACTATGGCTACACCTTC. This sequence encodes CSATPDSANYGYTF.

This clonotype has more than one count but fewer than ten. This chain joins TRBV20-1 and TRBJ1-2; D might be TRBD1 (5 bases). This CDR3 region has 13 residues. V was cut by 5 bases and J by 8 bases, with 18 bases left in between. The germline V gene encodes CDR1 DFQATT and CDR2 SNEGSKA (reference sequence). CDR3 DNA: TGCAGTGCTGGCCCTTCGGGGGTGTCAGGCTACACCTTC. This gives the protein CSAGPSGVSGYTF.

With respect to this clonotype: A much larger clone is a single base away; this may be a read error. The conserved closing phenylalanine or tryptophan is absent in this CDR3, likely reflecting a read error. The chain carries TRBV7-2 and TRBJ2-1; 7 nucleotides align to TRBD2. Germline assignment: CDR1 SGHTA and CDR2 FQGNSA. V trimming: 5 bases; J trimming: 1 base; junction bases outside the gene matches: 5. This CDR3 region has 15 residues. CDR3 protein: CASSPPGLSYNEQFL. Written as DNA, the CDR3 is TGTGCCAGCAGCCCGCCGGGACTATCCTACAATGAGCAGTTCTTA.

This clonotype turned up a few times. The rearrangement uses TRBV19 and TRBJ1-2; a possible D gene is TRBD1 (5 bases). Trimming stripped 6 bases from V and 6 bases from J, with 26 bases between. Germline CDR1 and CDR2: LNHDA and SQIVND (reference sequence). The CDR3 has 17 amino acids. Here the CDR3 DNA reads TGTGCCAGTAGCAGTACTAGGGACGCAACAAGAGGGCATGGCTACACCTTC. This encodes CASSSTRDATRGHGYTF. Filled out from reference TRBV19 and TRBJ1-2, the complete variable domain reads DGGITQSPKYLFRKEGQNVTLSCEQNLNHDAMYWYRQDPGQGLRLIYYSQIVNDFQKGDIAEGYSVSREKKESFPLTVTSAQKNPTAFYLCASSSTRDATRGHGYTFGSGTRLTVV.

This clonotype was seen many times. V usage is TRBV7-9 and J usage is TRBJ1-3, with D unclear. Trimming cost V 6 bases and J 3 bases, with 0 bases left between them. Germline V gives CDR1 SEHNR, CDR2 FQNEAQ (reference sequence). The CDR3 is made up of 10 amino acids. The CDR3 nucleotides are TGTGCCAGCAGTGGAAACACCATATATTTT. Encoded protein: CASSGNTIYF.

This clonotype was seen only once. The chain joins TRBV5-1 to TRBJ1-1, with a weak D call TRBD1 (5 bases). Germline V gene data show CDR1 as SGHRS and CDR2 as YFSETQ. Trimming took off 0 bases at V and 5 bases at J, with 20 bases between the two ends. The CDR3 covers 17 residues. The CDR3 DNA sequence: TGCGCCAGCAGCTTGGCCGTCGGGGCCCTGGGGGGAACTGAAGCTTTCTTT. Protein: CASSLAVGALGGTEAFF.

This clonotype occurred a few times. The V call is TRBV20-1, the J call TRBJ2-7; D is possibly TRBD2 (6 bases). The CDR3 runs 13 residues. Germline CDR1 is DFQATT and CDR2 is SNEGSKA (reference sequence). V was pared by 5 bases and J by 4 bases, with 15 bases between. The CDR3 DNA is TGCAGTGCTCCAAGTCCGGGAGCTTACGAGCAGTACTTC. It is translated as CSAPSPGAYEQYF.

On this clonotype itself: At one of its ends the junction is not consistent with the germline gene, which may arise from a read error. V and J are TRBV2 and TRBJ2-1, with 7 bases aligning to TRBD1. From germline, CDR1 is SNHLY and CDR2 FYNNEI. This CDR3 is 19 amino acids long. For the CDR3, the DNA is TGTGCCAGCAACCTTCTAAGTGGAAGTACAGGGGAACGAGACAATGAGCAGTTATTC. Protein: CASNLLSGSTGERDNEQLF.

A word on this clonotype: Given a much more abundant clone one base away, this may be a read error. This chain connects TRBV7-2 to TRBJ2-7; 13 bases are a match to TRBD2. CDR3 size: 15 residues. The germline gives CDR1 SGHTA, CDR2 FQGNSA. The CDR3 bases are TGTGTCAGCAGCTTCCAACTAGCGGGGGGGAGCGAGCAGTACTTC. Translation gives CVSSFQLAGGSEQYF. Filled out from reference TRBV7-2 and TRBJ2-7, the complete variable domain reads GAGVSQSPSNKVTEKGKDVELRCDPISGHTALYWYRQSLGQGLEFLIYFQGNSAPDKSGLPSDRFSAERTGGSVSTLTIQRTQQEDSAVYLCVSSFQLAGGSEQYFGPGTRLTVT.

This clonotype was seen more than once but under ten times. The chain carries TRBV7-8 and TRBJ1-6, with a weak D call TRBD1 (5 bases). Germline V lookup: CDR1 SGHVS, CDR2 FQNEAQ. V gave up 1 base and J gave up 2 bases, with 9 bases separating them. The CDR3 extends over 16 amino acids. CDR3 region: CASSLEGQPYNSPLHF. The CDR3 coding sequence is TGTGCCAGCAGCTTAGAGGGGCAGCCCTATAATTCACCCCTCCACTTT.